The clone carrying this T cell receptor beta chain was counted between two and nine times. This record comes from a study of blood T cell repertoires in COVID-19. Study-level background: Collection of acute and convalescent COVID-19 samples took place in the United States, Italy and Spain. Nucleic acid was either cDNA or gDNA, and it came from T cells, B-cell-depleted T cells, or PBMCs.

Germline values: CDR1 LGHNA, CDR2 YNFKEQ. There are 14 residues in the CDR3. The V gene lost 3 bases and the J gene lost 0 bases, with 5 bases spanning the gap. Source study methods: Amplification from reference gene primers served as the basis for estimated nucleated cell counts. Libraries were prepared by immunoSEQ multiplex PCR; TCRdb keeps only in-frame clonotypes and omits some of them. V and J calls and clone size are as listed in that table; D and trimming were resolved from the DNA. The repertoire holds roughly 120,000 clones, with over 65% as singletons. V gene TRBV4-2 combines with J gene TRBJ1-4; D remains ambiguous. This receptor was taken from a man aged 70-80 years with acute or convalescent COVID-19. Sequencing was done on a sample of peripheral blood. The CDR3 coding sequence is TGTGCCAGCAGCCAGGCAGCAACTAATGAAAAACTGTTTTTT. This translates into CASSQAATNEKLFF.